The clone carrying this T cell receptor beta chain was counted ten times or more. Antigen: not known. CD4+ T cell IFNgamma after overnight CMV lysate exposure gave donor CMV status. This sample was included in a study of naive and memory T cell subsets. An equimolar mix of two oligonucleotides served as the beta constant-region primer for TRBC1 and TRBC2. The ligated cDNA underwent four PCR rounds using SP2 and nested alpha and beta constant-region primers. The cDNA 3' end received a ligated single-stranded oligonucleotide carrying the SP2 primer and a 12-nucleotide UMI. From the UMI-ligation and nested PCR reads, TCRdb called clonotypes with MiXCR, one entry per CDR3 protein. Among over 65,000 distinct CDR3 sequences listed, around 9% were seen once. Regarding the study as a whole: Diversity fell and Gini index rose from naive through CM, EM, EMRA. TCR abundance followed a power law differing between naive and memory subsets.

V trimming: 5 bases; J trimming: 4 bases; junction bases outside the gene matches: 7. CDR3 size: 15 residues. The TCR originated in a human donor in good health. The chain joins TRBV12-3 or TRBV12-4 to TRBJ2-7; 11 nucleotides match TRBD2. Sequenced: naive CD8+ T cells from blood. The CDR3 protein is CASSPLAGGWYEQYF. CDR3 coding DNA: TGTGCCAGCAGTCCCCTAGCGGGAGGCTGGTACGAGCAGTACTTC.